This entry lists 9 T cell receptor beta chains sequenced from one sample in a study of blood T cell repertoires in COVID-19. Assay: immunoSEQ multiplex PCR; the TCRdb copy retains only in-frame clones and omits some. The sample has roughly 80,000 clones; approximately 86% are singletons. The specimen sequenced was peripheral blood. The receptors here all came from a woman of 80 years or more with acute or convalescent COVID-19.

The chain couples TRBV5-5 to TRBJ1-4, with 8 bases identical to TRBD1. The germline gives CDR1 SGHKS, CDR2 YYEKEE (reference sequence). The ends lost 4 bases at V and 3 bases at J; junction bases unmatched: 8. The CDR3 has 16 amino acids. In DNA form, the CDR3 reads TGTGCCAGCAGCCAAGCAGGGGGCTGGGCTAATGAAAAACTGTTTTTT. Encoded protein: CASSQAGGWANEKLFF.

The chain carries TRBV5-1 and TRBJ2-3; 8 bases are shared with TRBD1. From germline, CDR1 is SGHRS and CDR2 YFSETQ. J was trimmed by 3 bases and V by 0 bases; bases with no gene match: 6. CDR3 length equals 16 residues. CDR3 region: CASSLVGRGQTDTQYF. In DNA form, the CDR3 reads TGCGCCAGCAGCTTGGTAGGCAGGGGGCAAACAGATACGCAGTATTTT.

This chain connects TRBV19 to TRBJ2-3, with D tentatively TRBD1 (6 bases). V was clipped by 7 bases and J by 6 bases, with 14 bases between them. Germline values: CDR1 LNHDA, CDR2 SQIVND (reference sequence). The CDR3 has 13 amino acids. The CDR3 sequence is CASTKVTGDTQYF. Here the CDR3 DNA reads TGTGCCAGTACGAAGGTTACAGGGGATACGCAGTATTTT.

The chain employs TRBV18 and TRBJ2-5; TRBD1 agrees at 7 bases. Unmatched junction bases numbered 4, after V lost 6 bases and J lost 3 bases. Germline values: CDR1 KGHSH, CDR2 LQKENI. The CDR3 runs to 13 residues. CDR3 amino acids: CASSGTAKETQYF. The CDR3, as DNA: TGTGCCAGCTCGGGGACAGCAAAAGAGACCCAGTACTTC.

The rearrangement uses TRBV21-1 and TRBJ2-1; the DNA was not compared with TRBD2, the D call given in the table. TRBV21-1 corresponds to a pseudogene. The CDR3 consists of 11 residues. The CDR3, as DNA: TGTGCCAGCAGCAAATGCGATGAGCAGTTCTTC. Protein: CASSKCDEQFF.

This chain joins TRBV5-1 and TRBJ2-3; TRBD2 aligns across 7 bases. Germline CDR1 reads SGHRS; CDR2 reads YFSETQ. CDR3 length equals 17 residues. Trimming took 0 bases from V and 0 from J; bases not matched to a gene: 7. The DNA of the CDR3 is TGCGCCAGCAGCTTGGTGAAGGGCGGGGGAAGCACAGATACGCAGTATTTT. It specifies CASSLVKGGGSTDTQYF.

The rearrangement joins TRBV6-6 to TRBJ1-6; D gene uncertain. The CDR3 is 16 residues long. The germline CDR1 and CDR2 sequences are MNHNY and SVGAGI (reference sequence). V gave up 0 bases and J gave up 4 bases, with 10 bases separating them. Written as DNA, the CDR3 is TGTGCCAGCAGTTACTCTGGCTCCGGGTATAATTCACCCCTCCACTTT. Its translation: CASSYSGSGYNSPLHF.

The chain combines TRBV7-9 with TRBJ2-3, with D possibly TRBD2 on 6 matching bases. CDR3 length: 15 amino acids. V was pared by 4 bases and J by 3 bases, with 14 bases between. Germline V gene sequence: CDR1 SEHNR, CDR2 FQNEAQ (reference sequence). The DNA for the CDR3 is TGTGCCAGCAGCTCACCGGGACTCACAACAGATACGCAGTATTTT. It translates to CASSSPGLTTDTQYF.

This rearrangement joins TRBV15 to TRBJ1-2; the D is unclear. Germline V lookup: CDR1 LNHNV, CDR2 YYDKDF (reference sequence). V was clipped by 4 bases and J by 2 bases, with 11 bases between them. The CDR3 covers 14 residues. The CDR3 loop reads CATSTAGSNYGYTF. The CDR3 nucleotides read TGTGCCACCAGCACCGCGGGCTCAAACTATGGCTACACCTTC.